Listed below are T cell receptor beta chains from one sample, sequenced in a study of patients and donors after allogeneic stem cell transplantation. TCRdb passed the RT-PCR reads through MiXCR, listing each CDR3 protein once. This sample has about 960,000 distinct CDR3 sequences; more than 15% occur once, and the top ten carry roughly 6%. Sequencing was done on a sample of blood, either unsorted or a sorted T cell fraction (not recorded which). The receptors shown here come from a human donor who was either an allogeneic HSCT recipient or a stem cell or donor lymphocyte infusion donor (not recorded which). It is not recorded whose cells these are; they may come from a transplant donor. Each CDR3 is given with its conserved first and last residue. The order of the fields is CDR3 length, D gene, V gene, J gene, clone size, CDR3 DNA, CDR3 protein. A D gene is named only where the DNA matches it firmly. Some rows mark clone size as missing; the rest say once, few, many or name a class of expanded clone.

14,NA,TRBV19,TRBJ1-4,few,TGTGCCAGTAGCGCCGGGACAAGAGAAGAAAAACTGTTTTTT,CASSAGTREEKLFF
14,NA,TRBV6-1,TRBJ2-1,NA,TGTGCCAGCAGTGAAACGACAGGAGACAATGAGCAGTTCTTC,CASSETTGDNEQFF
15,TRBD1,TRBV3-1,TRBJ2-7,few,TGTGCCAGCAGCCCAATCCGGGACAGAGCCTACGAGCAGTACTTC,CASSPIRDRAYEQYF
15,NA,TRBV9,TRBJ2-7,few,TGTGCCAGCAGCGTAGTTAGCGACCCTACCTACGAGCAGTACTTC,CASSVVSDPTYEQYF
16,TRBD1,TRBV9,TRBJ1-1,NA,TGTGCCAGCAGCGTAGATCTCACAGGGGCCAACACTGAAGCTTTCTTT,CASSVDLTGANTEAFF
12,NA,TRBV20-1,TRBJ2-7,few,TGCAGTGCTAGACCGGGGGCCTTCGAGCAGTACTTC,CSARPGAFEQYF
13,NA,TRBV4-2,TRBJ1-2,few,TGTGCCAGCAGCCAAGCCACCGCGGAAGGCTACACCTTC,CASSQATAEGYTF
14,TRBD1,TRBV6-1,TRBJ2-3,many,TGTGCCAGCACTCGGGACAGGGGCACAGATACGCAGTATTTT,CASTRDRGTDTQYF
15,TRBD1,TRBV6-1,TRBJ1-3,NA,TGTGCCAGCAGTGTGACAGGGACCCCTGGAAACACCATATATTTT,CASSVTGTPGNTIYF
13,NA,TRBV5-1,TRBJ2-5,NA,TGCGCCAGCAGCCGGGGTACGAAAGAGACCCAGTACTTC,CASSRGTKETQYF
14,NA,TRBV12-3/TRBV12-4,TRBJ1-2,few,TGTGCCAGCAGCACCGTTGGAGCCCTCTATGGCTACACCTTC,CASSTVGALYGYTF
19,NA,TRBV4-3,TRBJ2-5,NA,TGCGCCAGCAGCCAAGATGTGCATTTGGGGACCTCGCATCAAGAGACCCAGTACTTC,CASSQDVHLGTSHQETQYF
15,NA,TRBV3-1,TRBJ2-1,few,TGTGCCAGCAGCCAATGGGCGGGTGCCTACAATGAGCAGTTCTTC,CASSQWAGAYNEQFF
15,NA,TRBV25-1,TRBJ2-7,NA,TGTGCCAGCAGTGACGAGGGGCCCAACCCATACGAGCAGTACTTC,CASSDEGPNPYEQYF
12,NA,TRBV12-3/TRBV12-4,TRBJ1-4,many,TGTGCCAGCAGTTTAAAGGGCGAAAAACTGTTTTTT,CASSLKGEKLFF
15,TRBD2,TRBV4-1,TRBJ2-7,NA,TGCGCCAGCAGCCAAGGAAAATGGGGGGGCTACGAGCAGTACTTC,CASSQGKWGGYEQYF
16,TRBD1,TRBV12-3/TRBV12-4,TRBJ1-2,few,TGTGCCAGCAGTGTCGATCTCCGACAGGGGGCTGACGGCTACACCTTC,CASSVDLRQGADGYTF
15,NA,TRBV20-1,TRBJ2-4,NA,TGCAGTGCTCGTTTTCCCTCTTCTTCTAGAGTTCTTCAGTACTTC,CSARFPSSSRVLQYF
14,NA,TRBV20-1,TRBJ1-1,few,TGCAGGGGTTGGCAGGGAGGCGTGAACACTGAAGCTTTCTTT,CRGWQGGVNTEAFF
15,TRBD2,TRBV20-1,TRBJ2-5,few,TGCAGTGCTAGAGCCCTAGCGGAGAAACAAGAGACCCAGTACTTC,CSARALAEKQETQYF
14,NA,TRBV14,TRBJ1-4,few,TGTGCCAGCAGCCGCGGGGGACGGGGGGAAAAACTGTTTTTT,CASSRGGRGEKLFF
16,TRBD2,TRBV7-9,TRBJ2-7,few,TGTGCCAGCAGCTTTAGGACTAGCGGGGAACCCTACGAGCAGTACTTC,CASSFRTSGEPYEQYF
19,TRBD1,TRBV11-1,TRBJ1-3,NA,TGTGCCAGCAGATTCGTTTTGGATTTGGCAGGGGGCTCTGGAAACACCATATATTTT,CASRFVLDLAGGSGNTIYF
13,NA,TRBV12-3/TRBV12-4,TRBJ1-3,NA,TGTGCCAGCAGTTTGAACAGGGCAAACACCATATATTTT,CASSLNRANTIYF
12,NA,TRBV6-5,TRBJ1-1,few,TGTGCCAGCAGTCGGGGCGGCGAGAAAGCTTTCTTT,CASSRGGEKAFF
13,NA,TRBV7-9,TRBJ2-1,few,TGTGCCAGCAGCCTATCGGCTAGCCATGAGCAGTTCTTC,CASSLSASHEQFF
13,NA,TRBV27,TRBJ2-1,NA,TGTGCCAGCAGTTCGGGACCGGAGAATGAGCAGTTCTTC,CASSSGPENEQFF
13,NA,TRBV3-1,TRBJ2-3,NA,TGTGCCAGCAGCCAGTTGTCCACAGATACGCAGTATTTT,CASSQLSTDTQYF
15,NA,TRBV7-2,TRBJ2-5,NA,TGTGCCAGCAGCCTCTTGAACAGGGGGGGGGAGACCCAGTACTTC,CASSLLNRGGETQYF
13,NA,TRBV2,TRBJ2-7,few,TGTGCCAGCGGCCTCCAGGGGCACTACGAGCAGTACTTC,CASGLQGHYEQYF
14,NA,TRBV27,TRBJ1-5,few,TGTGCCAGCAGTACCCAGGGACGCAATCAGCCCCAGCATTTT,CASSTQGRNQPQHF
13,NA,TRBV27,TRBJ2-7,once,TGTGCCAGCAGTTTGTCCCTGGGTTACGAGCAGTACTTC,CASSLSLGYEQYF
16,TRBD1,TRBV7-9,TRBJ1-4,few,TGTGCCAGCAGCACGCAGGGGGCCCCAACTAATGAAAAACTGTTTTTT,CASSTQGAPTNEKLFF
16,TRBD1,TRBV12-3/TRBV12-4,TRBJ2-1,few,TGTGCCAGCAGTTTCCCAGGACAGGGGGAGAAGGATGAGCAGTTCTTC,CASSFPGQGEKDEQFF
17,TRBD1,TRBV5-1,TRBJ2-7,few,TGCGCCAGCAGCGCCGTACCAATGGGACAGGGGGTTTACGAGCAGTACTTC,CASSAVPMGQGVYEQYF
14,NA,TRBV5-5,TRBJ2-1,NA,TGTGCCAGCAGCCAAGGGGGGCTCTCAAATGAGCAGTTCTTC,CASSQGGLSNEQFF
14,NA,TRBV14,TRBJ1-1,NA,TGTGCCAGCAGCGGACAGCTTAAGAACACTGAAGCTTTCTTT,CASSGQLKNTEAFF
12,NA,TRBV30,TRBJ2-7,NA,TGTGCCTGGAGAGGGGTGAGCTACGAGCAGTACTTC,CAWRGVSYEQYF
16,NA,TRBV27,TRBJ2-3,NA,TGTGCCAGCAGTTTAAAGGTAGCCTACAGCACAGATACGCAGTATTTT,CASSLKVAYSTDTQYF
16,TRBD1,TRBV5-1,TRBJ1-6,NA,TGCGCCAGCAGCCCGGCCGGGACAGGGGATAATTCACCCCTCCACTTT,CASSPAGTGDNSPLHF
14,TRBD2,TRBV7-8,TRBJ2-7,few,TGTGCCAGCAGCCCCATAGCGGGAGGCTACGAGCAGTACTTC,CASSPIAGGYEQYF
13,TRBD1,TRBV30,TRBJ1-2,NA,TGTGCCTGGAGTCCGGGACAGGGGGTCGGCTACACCTTC,CAWSPGQGVGYTF